One T cell receptor (beta chain) is described in this entry. Its antigen is not yet known. No qualities accompany the bases; no much larger clone lies one base away. The sample's time point label, decoded: cells obtained before transplantation from donor or recipient. CD3+CD4+ and CD3+CD8+ populations were FACS-sorted from unstimulated pre-transplant donor and recipient cells taken from spleen or lymph nodes. This specimen belongs to a study of graft-versus-host responses after intestinal transplantation (dated by TCRdb to the early 2020s). At the level of the whole study: Multivisceral, liver-intestinal, or isolated intestinal transplants were received by the recipients. Every recipient was given anti-thymocyte globulin induction, then maintenance tacrolimus and steroids for around three years. Alloreactive clones were identified by sequencing pre-transplant mixed lymphocyte reaction products and comparing these products with unstimulated pre-transplant donor and recipient T cells. A cohort of approximately 23 intestinal transplant recipients, including one retransplant, was enrolled, and a few patients lacking pretransplant specimens were excluded. Rather than being sequenced by the commercial service, samples from a few later patients were sequenced in-house on an Illumina MiSeq and processed with MiXCR. Graft-versus-host and host-versus-graft alloreactive T cell clones were tracked in the graft, circulation and bone marrow after intestinal transplantation using bulk TCR-beta CDR3 sequencing. Donor T cell macrochimerism was defined as a peak of at least 4% donor T cells among recipient peripheral blood mononuclear cells. Results the study describes overall, beyond this receptor: GvH clones turned up in recipient bone marrow, with some appearing earlier in ileal mucosa or blood, a pattern consistent with an intestinal mucosal origin. In the allografts of patients with donor T cell macrochimerism, GvH to HvG T cell clonal ratios were high. Peak levels of circulating GvH clones were associated with declines in HvG clones early after transplant. Conclusions were limited by the relatively low number and heterogeneity of intestinal transplant patients.

The library was built by means of the immunoSEQ multiplex PCR assay. In most patients, genomic DNA was isolated using the Qiagen DNeasy Blood and Tissue Kit and sent frozen to Adaptive Biotechnologies for TCR sequencing. High-throughput TCR-beta CDR3 sequencing of genomic DNA from most patients was performed by Adaptive Biotechnologies. In the original analysis: TCR sequencing data for around 20 patients were retrieved from Adaptive's ImmunoSEQ software; three other patients were processed with MiXCR and VDJtools. CD4 versus CD8 sorting errors were corrected by removing sequences found in both subsets at a frequency ratio below 5:1. CDR3 nucleotide sequences shared between donor and recipient were removed because the origin of such sequences could not be assigned. To count as alloreactive, a clone needed at least 2-fold expansion over unstimulated cells and a minimum CFSE-low frequency of 0.002% (template counts) or 0.001% (read counts). Clones were considered mappable if detected in sequenced pre-transplant spleen, lymph node, or MLR CFSE-low populations of the donor or recipient. The cumulative frequency of alloreactive clones was calculated as a percentage of all sequences, weighted by copy number. As stored in TCRdb, this immuneACCESS dataset retains in-frame rearrangements with V and J assigned. A fraction of the clones does not appear; measured against another copy, unresolved V genes explain less than half of the discrepancy, and the remainder lacks a known reason. The D gene and trimming were derived from the DNA, and the V and J assignments and clone size from that table. The sample data list more than 70,000 clones, and about nine tenths of these were observed just once. Of the sample, around 0.1% falls within the top ten clones.

Trimmed from V: 10 bases; trimmed from J: 4 bases; junction bases lacking a gene match: 3. Taken from the germline V gene, the CDR1 and CDR2 loops are MNHNS and SASEGT. The CDR3 runs 13 amino acids, cysteine and phenylalanine included. Only the CDR3 region is kept as DNA, spanning 39 bases read in frame from base 1. The rearrangement joined TRBV6-1 to TRBJ2-3; 12 bases in the middle match TRBD2. Sequenced here: unstimulated CD4+ T cells sorted from spleen or lymph node cells, sampled before intestinal transplant. The receptor was isolated from a human donor who received an intestinal transplant. The CDR3 in this case is CAILAGGPDTQYF. The nucleotide sequence reads as follows: TGTGCCATCCTAGCGGGGGGGCCAGATACGCAGTATTTT.